The clone carrying this T cell receptor beta chain was detected once. The method was immunoSEQ multiplex PCR; TCRdb's version includes in-frame clones alone and lacks a portion of them. The sample has approximately 93,000 clones; under 95% are singletons. The data belong to a study of T cell changes during pregnancy in multiple sclerosis. V was pared by 1 base and J by 4 bases, with 3 bases of the junction left unmatched. Germline assignment: CDR1 SGHRS and CDR2 YFSETQ. The CDR3 totals 14 residues. The chain couples TRBV5-1 to TRBJ2-3, with TRBD1 matching 7 bases. Sequences were derived from peripheral blood, sampled in the first trimester of pregnancy. This sequence originates from a female donor in good health, enrolled as a control in a pregnancy study. CDR3 DNA sequence: TGCGCCAGCAGCTTGAGGGGGCGATCAGATACGCAGTATTTT. This codes for CASSLRGRSDTQYF.